One sample yielded the 13 T cell receptor beta chains listed below, sequenced in a study of patients and donors after allogeneic stem cell transplantation. TCRdb re-called the RT-PCR reads through MiXCR, storing one row per CDR3 protein. The sample consists of roughly 960,000 distinct CDR3 sequences, approximately 18% of them appearing once. Sequencing was done on a sample of blood, either unsorted or a sorted T cell fraction (not recorded which). These receptors were taken from a human donor who was either an allogeneic HSCT recipient or a stem cell or donor lymphocyte infusion donor (not recorded which). It is not recorded whose cells these are; they may come from a transplant donor.

This clonotype was recorded a few times. The chain carries TRBV5-1 and TRBJ2-1, with 12 bases that match TRBD2. The CDR3 is 15 residues long. Germline V lookup: CDR1 SGHRS, CDR2 YFSETQ. With 2 bases clipped from V and 8 bases from J, the junction kept 5 bases outside the gene matches. CDR3 region: CASSFRRLAGDEQFF. CDR3 nucleotide sequence: TGCGCCAGCAGCTTTCGCCGACTAGCGGGAGATGAGCAGTTCTTC.

The rearrangement joins TRBV6-5 to TRBJ2-1; the match to TRBD2 covers 11 bases. The CDR3 has 18 residues. CDR1 and CDR2 from the germline V gene are MNHEY and SVGAGI. V was pared by 2 bases and J by 5 bases, with 11 bases of the junction left unmatched. CDR3: CASSYTPFSGGAHNEQFF. The CDR3 DNA sequence: TGTGCCAGCAGTTACACCCCTTTTAGCGGGGGGGCCCACAATGAGCAGTTCTTC.

This clonotype was detected a few times. A read error may explain this, as a much larger clone is one base away. The chain carries TRBV7-9 and TRBJ2-5; no reliable D call. CDR3 length: 12 residues. In germline, CDR1 is SEHNR, CDR2 FQNEAQ (reference sequence). Trimming stripped 1 base from V and 5 bases from J, with 5 bases between. CDR3: CASSLEWETQYF. For the CDR3, the DNA is TGTGCCAGCAGCTTAGAGTGGGAGACCCAGTACTTC.

This clonotype was picked up a small number of times. J is TRBJ2-1 and V is TRBV24-1; maybe TRBD1 (5 bases). The germline V gene has CDR1 KGHDR and CDR2 SFDVKD. The V gene lost 5 bases and the J gene lost 6 bases, with 16 bases spanning the gap. The CDR3 runs to 15 residues. The CDR3 sequence is CATSGVGYGANEQFF. In nucleotides, the CDR3 is TGTGCCACCAGTGGAGTCGGCTATGGGGCCAATGAGCAGTTCTTC.

This clonotype was seen many times. The genes are TRBV20-1 and TRBJ2-7; a weak D match, TRBD1 (6 bases). The V and J ends lost 5 bases and 2 bases respectively, with 10 bases between them. The V gene's germline CDR1 is DFQATT and CDR2 SNEGSKA (reference sequence). The CDR3 totals 12 residues. CDR3 nucleotide sequence: TGCAGTGCTGAGGACAGTACCTACGAGCAGTACTTC. Translated, it gives CSAEDSTYEQYF.

This clonotype showed up many times. The chain carries TRBV12-3 or TRBV12-4 and TRBJ2-3; tentatively, D is TRBD2 (7 bases). V was cut by 4 bases and J by 5 bases, with 16 bases left in between. This CDR3 comprises 15 residues. The CDR3 DNA reads TGTGCCAGCAGTTACAAGGGGGGGCGGGAAGATACGCAGTATTTT. This gives the protein CASSYKGGREDTQYF.

The chain joins TRBV27 to TRBJ1-6; 7 bases line up with TRBD1. The V gene's germline CDR1 is MNHEY and CDR2 SMNVEV (reference sequence). This CDR3 is 18 amino acids long. The V and J ends lost 3 bases and 5 bases, in that order; junction bases with no gene match: 13. The DNA for the CDR3 is TGTGCCAGCAGTTTGGGGCCCTTAAACAGGGGCGATAATTCACCCCTCCACTTT. Encoded protein: CASSLGPLNRGDNSPLHF.

The rearrangement joins TRBV6-5 to TRBJ2-2, with D perhaps matching TRBD1 or TRBD2 (5 bases each). The CDR3 spans 17 residues. V was trimmed by 2 bases and J by 0 bases, leaving 13 bases between them. Germline lookup yields CDR1 MNHEY and CDR2 SVGAGI. CDR3 region: CASSYRGRTANTGELFF. As DNA, the CDR3 is TGTGCCAGCAGTTACCGGGGCCGAACTGCGAACACCGGGGAGCTGTTTTTT.

The gene calls are TRBV27 and TRBJ1-5; unclear D gene. There are 15 residues in the CDR3. Looked up from germline, CDR1 is MNHEY and CDR2 is SMNVEV (reference sequence). Trimming pared 3 bases from V and 2 bases from J, leaving 11 bases between. The chain's CDR3 is CASSFSGYGNQPQHF. The CDR3 DNA reads TGTGCCAGCAGTTTTTCTGGATACGGCAATCAGCCCCAGCATTTT.

The J gene is TRBJ2-2, the V gene TRBV5-1; tentatively, D is TRBD1 (5 bases). The CDR3 is made up of 17 amino acids. From germline, CDR1 is SGHRS and CDR2 YFSETQ. Trimming removed 4 bases from V and 0 bases from J, with 16 bases in between. The CDR3 DNA follows: TGCGCCAGCAGCCGATCTACAGGACCCGCGAACACCGGGGAGCTGTTTTTT. Translating it yields CASSRSTGPANTGELFF.

CDR3 in DNA: TGCAGTGACAGGGTCCTCTATGGCTACACCTTC. Translating gives CSDRVLYGYTF. The chain is built from TRBV20-1 and TRBJ1-2, with D perhaps matching TRBD1 (6 bases). Trimming removed 7 bases from V and 4 bases from J, with 10 bases in between. The CDR3 totals 11 residues. Germline assignment: CDR1 DFQATT and CDR2 SNEGSKA (reference sequence).

This clonotype has just a few counts. The chain recombines TRBV6-1 with TRBJ2-1; 10 nucleotides line up with TRBD1. Germline trimming cut 7 bases from V and 5 bases from J; bases unmatched to any gene: 8. This CDR3 contains 15 residues. Per the germline V gene, CDR1 is MNHNS and CDR2 is SASEGT. For the CDR3, the DNA is TGTGCCAGCATTAACGCCGGGACAGGGGACAATGAGCAGTTCTTC. As protein: CASINAGTGDNEQFF.

This clonotype has a single count. The rearrangement links TRBV6-2 or TRBV6-3 to TRBJ2-2; D possibly matches TRBD1 or TRBD2 (5 bases each). Germline V lookup: CDR1 MNHEY, CDR2 SVGEGT. V was cut by 5 bases and J by 5 bases, with 15 bases left in between. This CDR3 region has 15 residues. CDR3 loop: CASSAGTPGTGELFF. CDR3 bases: TGTGCCAGCAGTGCCGGGACCCCCGGGACCGGGGAGCTGTTTTTT.